The rows below give T cell receptor beta chains drawn from one sample of a study of cytomegalovirus exposure and HLA in healthy donors. The method was immunoSEQ multiplex PCR; TCRdb's version includes in-frame clones alone and lacks a portion of them. The sample shows roughly 72,000 clones, under 85% of them seen only once. Sequencing was carried out using PBMCs. All receptors derive from a middle-aged woman in good health and CMV-seropositive. The CDR3 runs from the conserved cysteine through the conserved F or W. The order of the fields is CDR3 protein, CDR3 DNA, clone size, D gene, J gene, V gene. The D gene is left open where the match is weak. Some rows mark clone size as missing; the rest say once, few, many or name a class of expanded clone.

CDR3aa: CAWSQGAVHEQYF
CDR3nt: TGTGCCTGGAGCCAGGGGGCTGTCCACGAGCAGTACTTC
abundance: NA
d_gene: TRBD1
j_gene: TRBJ2-7
v_gene: TRBV30

CDR3aa: CASSVGSGRSNTGELFF
CDR3nt: TGTGCCAGCAGCGTAGGATCGGGTCGGTCAAACACCGGGGAGCTGTTTTTT
abundance: few
d_gene: NA
j_gene: TRBJ2-2
v_gene: TRBV9

CDR3aa: CSVGARTGGRSNEQFF
CDR3nt: TGCAGCGTTGGAGCGAGGACGGGCGGGAGAAGTAATGAGCAGTTCTTC
abundance: NA
d_gene: TRBD2
j_gene: TRBJ2-1
v_gene: TRBV29-1

CDR3aa: CAWSQTGQPQHF
CDR3nt: TGTGCCTGGTCTCAGACAGGACAGCCCCAGCATTTT
abundance: NA
d_gene: NA
j_gene: TRBJ1-5
v_gene: TRBV30

CDR3aa: CASSQDYGQLYGYTF
CDR3nt: TGTGCCAGCAGCCAAGATTACGGACAGCTCTATGGCTACACCTTC
abundance: NA
d_gene: NA
j_gene: TRBJ1-2
v_gene: TRBV4-2

CDR3aa: CASQFLAGDEQFF
CDR3nt: TGTGCCAGCCAGTTTTTGGCGGGGGATGAGCAGTTCTTC
abundance: NA
d_gene: TRBD2
j_gene: TRBJ2-1
v_gene: TRBV6-5

CDR3aa: CASRSRGGLNQPQHF
CDR3nt: TGTGCCAGTAGGTCAAGAGGAGGCCTAAATCAGCCCCAGCATTTT
abundance: NA
d_gene: NA
j_gene: TRBJ1-5
v_gene: TRBV19

CDR3aa: CASSATGIYGYTF
CDR3nt: TGTGCCAGCAGTGCGACAGGGATCTATGGCTACACCTTC
abundance: once
d_gene: TRBD1
j_gene: TRBJ1-2
v_gene: TRBV28

CDR3aa: CASSLYNEQFF
CDR3nt: TGTGCCAGCAGTCTATACAATGAGCAGTTCTTC
abundance: NA
d_gene: NA
j_gene: TRBJ2-1
v_gene: TRBV28

CDR3aa: CASSVERQGQPQHF
CDR3nt: TGTGCCAGCAGCGTAGAAAGACAGGGTCAGCCCCAGCATTTT
abundance: NA
d_gene: TRBD1
j_gene: TRBJ1-5
v_gene: TRBV9

CDR3aa: CASSQSSAGAYEQYF
CDR3nt: TGCGCCAGCAGCCAAAGCTCAGCGGGGGCCTACGAGCAGTACTTC
abundance: NA
d_gene: TRBD2
j_gene: TRBJ2-7
v_gene: TRBV4-1

CDR3aa: CAWSLIAGNQPQHF
CDR3nt: TGTGCCTGGAGTTTAATTGCAGGAAATCAGCCCCAGCATTTT
abundance: NA
d_gene: NA
j_gene: TRBJ1-5
v_gene: TRBV30

CDR3aa: CASSRLEWVSGAHSGANVLTF
CDR3nt: TGTGCCAGCAGCCGCCTAGAGTGGGTTAGCGGGGCCCACTCTGGGGCCAACGTCCTGACTTTC
abundance: few
d_gene: TRBD2
j_gene: TRBJ2-6
v_gene: TRBV14

CDR3aa: CASSFRFSDQPQHF
CDR3nt: TGTGCCAGCAGTTTCAGGTTTAGCGATCAGCCCCAGCATTTT
abundance: NA
d_gene: NA
j_gene: TRBJ1-5
v_gene: TRBV27

CDR3aa: CASRDRLSYEQYF
CDR3nt: TGTGCCAGCAGGGACAGGCTTTCCTACGAGCAGTACTTC
abundance: once
d_gene: TRBD1
j_gene: TRBJ2-7
v_gene: TRBV6-1

CDR3aa: CATCRDTSSYEQYF
CDR3nt: TGTGCCACCTGTCGGGACACTTCTTCCTACGAGCAGTACTTC
abundance: NA
d_gene: NA
j_gene: TRBJ2-7
v_gene: TRBV28

CDR3aa: CASRRGGLDNEQFF
CDR3nt: TGTGCCAGCAGGCGGGGGGGCCTTGACAATGAGCAGTTCTTC
abundance: NA
d_gene: TRBD2
j_gene: TRBJ2-1
v_gene: TRBV2